One sample yielded the 23 T cell receptor beta chains listed below, sequenced in a study of blood T cell repertoires in COVID-19 (dated by TCRdb to the early 2020s). The library was obtained by the immunoSEQ multiplex PCR assay. TCRdb obtained this table from immuneACCESS and retained in-frame rearrangements with V and J assigned. These tables miss some clones; where compared with another copy, unresolved V genes account for less than half of the shortfall, and the remainder is unexplained. For this sample the table gives about 42,000 clones, of which 70% to 90% were detected only once. The ten top clones hold about 2.4% of the sample. Sample: peripheral blood. Receptor source: a human donor in a cohort sampled during active COVID-19.

The rearrangement links TRBV3-1 (or the pseudogene TRBV3-2) to TRBJ2-3, with 11 positions matching TRBD2. J was trimmed by 10 bases and V by 6 bases; bases with no gene match: 9. The CDR3 totals 14 residues. Germline loops: CDR1 LGHDT, CDR2 YNNKEL (reference sequence). The DNA for the CDR3 is TGTGCCAGCAGTCGATCTAGCGGGGGGCCTTCGCAGTATTTT. This translates into CASSRSSGGPSQYF.

The genes are TRBV2 and TRBJ1-4; D perhaps matches TRBD1 (6 bases). Germline CDR1 is SNHLY and CDR2 is FYNNEI. This CDR3 comprises 14 residues. The germline V and J ends were trimmed by 1 base and 7 bases, with 10 bases remaining between them. CDR3 in DNA: TGTGCCAGCAGTGAAGGGGGGCATGGTGAAAAACTGTTTTTT. Translation: CASSEGGHGEKLFF.

The rearrangement uses TRBV6-6 and TRBJ2-2; 7 bases agree with TRBD2. Trimming took 2 bases from V and 4 from J; bases not matched to a gene: 7. This CDR3 has 16 amino acids. CDR1 and CDR2 (germline): MNHNY, SVGAGI (reference sequence). The CDR3 nucleotides are TGTGCCAGCAGTTACCCATTGTCGGGGGGCACCGGGGAGCTGTTTTTT. Its translation: CASSYPLSGGTGELFF.

This rearrangement joins TRBV5-4 to TRBJ2-1; 9 nucleotides align to TRBD1. The trim removed 4 bases at V and 4 bases at J, leaving 12 bases unmatched. Germline V CDR1 and CDR2: SGHNT, YYREEE (reference sequence). This CDR3 is built from 17 residues. As DNA, the CDR3 is TGTGCCAGCAGCGCCTTGGGACAGGGTTCAGCTTACAATGAGCAGTTCTTC. It specifies CASSALGQGSAYNEQFF.

This clone was seen once. The CDR3 reads CASSLGAGGETQYF. In nucleotides, the CDR3 is TGTGCCAGCAGCTTGGGAGCGGGGGGAGAGACCCAGTACTTC. The chain is built from TRBV5-6 and TRBJ2-5; 9 nucleotides match TRBD2. Losses at the gene ends were 0 bases for V and 4 bases for J; bases not matched to a gene: 1. The CDR3 contains 14 residues. CDR1 SGHDT and CDR2 YYEEEE come from the germline V gene. The complete variable domain, with remaining parts taken from reference TRBV5-6 and TRBJ2-5, reads DAGVTQSPTHLIKTRGQQVTLRCSPKSGHDTVSWYQQALGQGPQFIFQYYEEEERQRGNFPDRFSGHQFPNYSSELNVNALLLGDSALYLCASSLGAGGETQYFGPGTRLLVL.

This clone was counted a few times. This chain joins TRBV3-1 (or the pseudogene TRBV3-2) and TRBJ2-7, with D maybe TRBD2 (6 bases). The CDR3 is 13 amino acids. Germline CDR1 and CDR2: LGHDT and YNNKEL (reference sequence). V shed 1 base and J shed 7 bases, with 11 bases lying between them. The CDR3 protein is CASSQGTGLEQYF. In DNA, the CDR3 is TGTGCCAGCAGCCAAGGAACCGGACTAGAGCAGTACTTC.

The rearrangement links TRBV3-1 (or the pseudogene TRBV3-2) to TRBJ2-5; perhaps TRBD1 as D (6 bases). Trimming pared 6 bases from V and 4 bases from J, leaving 15 bases between. Germline CDR1 is LGHDT and CDR2 is YNNKEL (reference sequence). The CDR3 is 14 amino acids. CDR3 in DNA: TGTGCCAGCAGGGGTCCAGGGGCACCAGAGACCCAGTACTTC. Translation gives CASRGPGAPETQYF.

The rearrangement links TRBV5-5 to TRBJ1-2; 7 bases are a match to TRBD1. The CDR3 extends over 13 amino acids. CDR1 is SGHKS, CDR2 YYEKEE, per germline (reference sequence). The V gene end was trimmed by 4 bases and the J gene end by 3 bases; junction bases not matched to a gene: 3. The chain's CDR3 is CASSAGQDYGYTF. The CDR3 DNA reads as TGTGCCAGCAGCGCAGGACAGGACTATGGCTACACCTTC. The complete variable domain, with remaining parts taken from reference TRBV5-5 and TRBJ1-2, reads DAGVTQSPTHLIKTRGQQVTLRCSPISGHKSVSWYQQVLGQGPQFIFQYYEKEERGRGNFPDRFSARQFPNYSSELNVNALLLGDSALYLCASSAGQDYGYTFGSGTRLTVV.

This clone was counted once. V is TRBV3-1 (or the pseudogene TRBV3-2) and J is TRBJ2-1; 8 bases align to TRBD2. The CDR3 totals 14 residues. J gave up 4 bases and V 4 bases, and 3 bases lay outside the gene matches. Germline V gene data show CDR1 as LGHDT and CDR2 as YNNKEL (reference sequence). In nucleotides, the CDR3 is TGTGCCAGCAGCCTTAGCGGGACATACAATGAGCAGTTCTTC. Translation: CASSLSGTYNEQFF.

The CDR3 loop reads CASSVDTSGHEARETQYF. Here the CDR3 DNA reads TGTGCCAGCAGTGTTGATACTAGCGGGCACGAGGCCCGGGAGACCCAGTACTTC. This chain connects TRBV2 to TRBJ2-5, with TRBD2 matching 9 bases. The germline V gene encodes CDR1 SNHLY and CDR2 FYNNEI. V gave up 4 bases and J gave up 5 bases; unmatched junction bases: 17. The CDR3 is made up of 18 amino acids.

This rearrangement joins TRBV23-1 to TRBJ2-4, with D possibly being TRBD2 (5 bases). TRBV23-1 is marked as an open reading frame, function uncertain. The CDR3 covers 18 residues. Trimming removed 0 bases at V and 3 bases at J, with 18 bases between. CDR3 loop: CASSQSDRPKLVKNIQYF. CDR3 DNA: TGCGCCAGCAGTCAATCAGATAGACCGAAACTAGTCAAAAACATTCAGTACTTC.

V and J are TRBV27 and TRBJ2-5; TRBD1 matches at 9 bases. With V trimmed by 4 bases and J by 7 bases, 7 bases remained unmatched. CDR1 and CDR2 from the germline V gene are MNHEY and SMNVEV (reference sequence). This CDR3 comprises 14 residues. CDR3 region: CASSSGTGPRTQYF. The CDR3, as DNA: TGTGCCAGCAGTTCCGGGACAGGGCCCAGGACCCAGTACTTC.

This chain joins TRBV19 and TRBJ2-4, with TRBD1 matching 9 bases. Germline CDR1 LNHDA, CDR2 SQIVND (reference sequence). The CDR3 runs 16 residues. The V segment lost 6 bases and the J segment 1 base; nucleotides outside the gene matches: 7. The CDR3 sequence is CASSRGDREAKNIQYF. The CDR3 region has the DNA TGTGCCAGTAGCCGTGGGGACAGGGAGGCCAAAAACATTCAGTACTTC.

This chain connects TRBV3-1 (or the pseudogene TRBV3-2) to TRBJ1-6; D not certain. Trimming left V 4 bases short and J 7 bases short, with 11 bases between. Germline CDR1 is LGHDT and CDR2 is YNNKEL (reference sequence). The CDR3 runs 14 residues. In DNA, the CDR3 is TGTGCCAGCAGCCTCCGCGCCGGGAATTCACCCCTCCACTTT. Its translation is CASSLRAGNSPLHF.

The V and J genes are TRBV2 and TRBJ1-2, with TRBD1 matching 7 bases. J gave up 3 bases and V 6 bases, and 7 bases lay outside the gene matches. This CDR3 is built from 14 residues. CDR1 is SNHLY, CDR2 FYNNEI, per germline. CDR3 in amino acids: CASSGSTGYYGYTF. CDR3 DNA sequence: TGTGCCAGCAGCGGCTCGACAGGGTACTATGGCTACACCTTC.

V and J are TRBV5-1 and TRBJ2-3; no definite D call. Trimming removed 0 bases at V and 9 bases at J, with 14 bases between. The CDR3 consists of 14 residues. Germline-derived CDR1 and CDR2 are SGHRS and YFSETQ. The CDR3 DNA sequence: TGCGCCAGCAGCTTGGACACCAGCCTCGGGACGCAGTATTTT. It codes for CASSLDTSLGTQYF.

The chain recombines TRBV2 with TRBJ2-2, with unresolved D. Trimming removed 7 bases at V and 0 bases at J, with 12 bases between. The CDR3 is made up of 15 amino acids. CDR1 SNHLY and CDR2 FYNNEI come from the germline V gene. The CDR3 nucleotides read TGTGCCAGCACGGCGACACAGACGAACACCGGGGAGCTGTTTTTT. Translating it yields CASTATQTNTGELFF. The whole variable domain, filled in from reference TRBV2 and TRBJ2-2, reads EPEVTQTPSHQVTQMGQEVILRCVPISNHLYFYWYRQILGQKVEFLVSFYNNEISEKSEIFDDQFSVERPDGSNFTLKIRSTKLEDSAMYFCASTATQTNTGELFFGEGSRLTVL.

The V and J genes are TRBV7-9 and TRBJ2-7; a possible D gene is TRBD2 (5 bases). The V end lost 0 bases, the J end lost 0 bases, and 9 bases lay between the germline ends. Germline loops: CDR1 SEHNR, CDR2 FQNEAQ (reference sequence). The CDR3 has 15 residues. The CDR3, as DNA: TGTGCCAGCAGCTTAGCAACGGGGTACTCCTACGAGCAGTACTTC. Protein: CASSLATGYSYEQYF.

J is TRBJ1-1 and V is TRBV18; D is undetermined. Between the trimmed V and J ends, which lost 1 base and 0 bases, there was a span of 15 bases. Per the germline V gene, CDR1 is KGHSH and CDR2 is LQKENI. This CDR3 is 17 amino acids long. CDR3: CASSPLEGSNMNTEAFF. In DNA form, the CDR3 reads TGTGCCAGCTCACCACTTGAGGGTTCGAACATGAACACTGAAGCTTTCTTT.

This sequence joins TRBV5-1 and TRBJ2-5, with 8 bases matching TRBD1. The germline V gene encodes CDR1 SGHRS and CDR2 YFSETQ. V was clipped by 0 bases and J by 5 bases; unmatched bases: 3. The CDR3 has 14 residues. CDR3 sequence: CASSLGQGSETQYF. The CDR3 nucleotides are TGCGCCAGCAGCTTGGGACAGGGGTCGGAGACCCAGTACTTC.

The V gene is TRBV4-1, the J gene TRBJ1-1; D is uncertain. Germline CDR1 MGHRA, CDR2 YSYEKL. Trimming took 1 base from V and 0 from J, leaving 9 bases between them. This CDR3 is built from 15 residues. This CDR3 is CASSQVKQMNTEAFF. CDR3 bases: TGCGCCAGCAGCCAAGTTAAACAAATGAACACTGAAGCTTTCTTT.

The chain recombines TRBV19 with TRBJ1-4; D gene ambiguous. This CDR3 has 15 residues. Per germline, CDR1 LNHDA and CDR2 SQIVND (reference sequence). V lost 1 base and J lost 4, with 10 bases in between. CDR3 residues: CASSIGGQINEKLFF. The DNA of the CDR3 is TGTGCCAGTAGTATAGGAGGGCAGATTAATGAAAAACTGTTTTTT.

In DNA, the CDR3 is TGTGCCAGCTCTCTACAGGGCAGTGAAGCTTTCTTT. This codes for CASSLQGSEAFF. The chain is built from TRBV7-9 and TRBJ1-1; a possible D gene is TRBD1 (6 bases). Germline V gives CDR1 SEHNR, CDR2 FQNEAQ (reference sequence). V lost 8 bases and J 7 bases, leaving 14 bases between the germline ends. The CDR3 extends over 12 amino acids. The full variable domain, its missing parts supplied by reference TRBV7-9 and TRBJ1-1, is DTGVSQNPRHKITKRGQNVTFRCDPISEHNRLYWYRQTLGQGPEFLTYFQNEAQLEKSRLLSDRFSAERPKGSFSTLEIQRTEQGDSAMYLCASSLQGSEAFFGQGTRLTVV.